Listed here are 15 T cell receptor beta chains from one sample, sequenced in a study of technical replicates of blood from a few donors. Sequenced by immunoSEQ multiplex PCR; TCRdb stores in-frame clones only, minus some. The table shows 75,000 to 90,000 clones, with just under 95% occurring only once. The sample comprised T cells isolated from PBMCs. These receptors all come from a human donor in good health.

CDR3 DNA sequence: TGTGCCACCAAAACCTGGGACTTGAACACTGAAGCTTTCTTT. Amino acid sequence: CATKTWDLNTEAFF. The chain combines TRBV15 with TRBJ1-1; D is perhaps TRBD1 (5 bases). Per germline, CDR1 LNHNV and CDR2 YYDKDF (reference sequence). V was clipped by 7 bases and J by 0 bases, with 12 bases between them. The CDR3 covers 14 residues.

The gene calls are TRBV18 and TRBJ2-1, with TRBD2 identical over 14 bases. Germline values: CDR1 KGHSH, CDR2 LQKENI. The CDR3 is 16 amino acids. The V segment lost 3 bases and the J segment 9 bases; nucleotides outside the gene matches: 7. The CDR3, as DNA: TGTGCCAGCTCACCGCGGGGACTAGCGGGAGCCGGTGAGCAGTTCTTC. It yields the protein CASSPRGLAGAGEQFF.

The chain is built from TRBV19 and TRBJ2-7, with unresolved D. The V gene lost 5 bases and the J gene lost 0 bases, with 8 bases spanning the gap. This CDR3 has 13 amino acids. The germline CDR1 and CDR2 sequences are LNHDA and SQIVND (reference sequence). This CDR3 is CASSRTGSYEQYF. The CDR3 coding sequence is TGTGCCAGTAGTCGCACCGGCTCCTACGAGCAGTACTTC.

This clone was seen only once. V is TRBV7-6 and J is TRBJ2-3, with TRBD2 matching 10 bases. CDR3 length equals 15 residues. Germline V CDR1 and CDR2: SGHVS, FNYEAQ. Trimming cost V 4 bases and J 1 base; bases outside gene matches: 2. The CDR3: CASSSGTSGTDTQYF. Here the CDR3 DNA reads TGTGCCAGCAGCTCCGGGACTAGCGGCACAGATACGCAGTATTTT.

The rearrangement uses TRBV2 and TRBJ1-2; D is ambiguous. Germline-derived CDR1 and CDR2 are SNHLY and FYNNEI. CDR3 size: 11 residues. V was trimmed by 5 bases and J by 5 bases, leaving 6 bases between them. In DNA form, the CDR3 reads TGTGCCAGCAGTCCCCTGTATGGCTACACCTTC. It specifies CASSPLYGYTF.

About this clone: Other DNA sequences of this sample code for an identical CDR3. The chain combines TRBV25-1 with TRBJ1-2; the match to TRBD1 covers 7 bases. With 1 base clipped from V and 4 bases from J, the junction kept 3 bases outside the gene matches. The CDR3 has 14 residues. The V gene's germline CDR1 is MGHDK and CDR2 SYGVNS. CDR3: CASSEFGDSYGYTF. The CDR3 DNA follows: TGTGCCAGCAGTGAATTTGGGGACAGCTATGGCTACACCTTC.

The V call is TRBV25-1, the J call TRBJ1-2; tentatively, D is TRBD1 (5 bases). The CDR3 is 12 residues long. CDR1 MGHDK and CDR2 SYGVNS come from the germline V gene. Trimming took off 6 bases at V and 4 bases at J, with 9 bases between the two ends. The CDR3 nucleotides read TGTGCCAGCAGGGGACTGTCCTATGGCTACACCTTC. Protein: CASRGLSYGYTF.

The chain carries TRBV7-9 and TRBJ2-2, with 12 bases matching TRBD2. The CDR3 is 17 amino acids. V lost 4 bases and J lost 1; bases outside the gene matches: 4. CDR1 and CDR2 (germline): SEHNR, FQNEAQ (reference sequence). For the CDR3, the DNA is TGTGCCAGCAGCTGGGAACTAGCGGGAGGGAACACCGGGGAGCTGTTTTTT. This gives the protein CASSWELAGGNTGELFF.

The J gene is TRBJ2-7, the V gene TRBV7-3, with unresolved D. The CDR3 has 13 amino acids. Germline V gene data show CDR1 as SGHTA and CDR2 as FQGTGA. The V gene lost 2 bases and the J gene lost 1 base, with 6 bases spanning the gap. CDR3 bases: TGTGCCAGCAGCTTAGGCCTTTCCTACGAGCAGTACTTC. Translation gives CASSLGLSYEQYF.

This chain uses TRBV10-1 with TRBJ2-7; 10 bases line up with TRBD2. V shed 4 bases and J 3 bases; nucleotides not matched to a gene: 3. Germline V gene data show CDR1 as WNHNN and CDR2 as SYGVQD (reference sequence). The CDR3 is 14 residues long. The CDR3 nucleotides read TGCGCCAGCAGTGCTAGCGGGAGTTTCTACGAGCAGTACTTC. Translated, it gives CASSASGSFYEQYF.

The chain carries TRBV6-5 and TRBJ2-7, with D perhaps TRBD2 (5 bases). This CDR3 spans 14 amino acids. V dropped 6 bases and J dropped 1 base, with 13 bases sitting between them. Germline values: CDR1 MNHEY, CDR2 SVGAGI. CDR3 sequence (DNA): TGTGCCAGCAGCCCAGGCCGGGGTTCCTACGAGCAGTACTTC. This gives the protein CASSPGRGSYEQYF.

The gene calls are TRBV6-1 and TRBJ1-4; 8 bases are shared with TRBD1. Trimming removed 1 base from V and 6 bases from J; junction bases left unmatched: 1. Looked up from germline, CDR1 is MNHNS and CDR2 is SASEGT. The CDR3 is made up of 14 amino acids. The chain's CDR3 is CASSEGTGYEKLFF. CDR3 nucleotide sequence: TGTGCCAGCAGTGAAGGGACAGGGTATGAAAAACTGTTTTTT.

The chain joins TRBV5-4 to TRBJ2-1; D remains ambiguous. Germline CDR1 and CDR2: SGHNT and YYREEE (reference sequence). V lost 3 bases and J lost 7, with 11 bases in between. The CDR3 runs 13 residues. CDR3 coding DNA: TGTGCCAGCAGCTCAACCAGCGAGAATGAGCAGTTCTTC. Its translation: CASSSTSENEQFF.

V and J are TRBV9 and TRBJ2-3; 7 bases agree with TRBD1. V shed 6 bases, J shed 3 bases, and the junction held 7 bases outside the gene matches. The CDR3 contains 14 residues. Germline lookup yields CDR1 SGDLS and CDR2 YYNGEE. This CDR3 reads CASNPTGSTDTQYF. CDR3 DNA: TGTGCCAGCAACCCGACAGGGTCAACAGATACGCAGTATTTT.

J is TRBJ2-5 and V is TRBV28; 9 bases fit TRBD1. V was pared by 2 bases and J by 4 bases, with 5 bases of the junction left unmatched. Looked up from germline, CDR1 is MDHEN and CDR2 is SYDVKM. The CDR3 loop spans 15 amino acids. The CDR3 coding sequence is TGTGCCAGCAGTTTAGGGACAGGGACAGGAGAGACCCAGTACTTC. This encodes CASSLGTGTGETQYF. The entire variable domain, with the rest obtained from reference TRBV28 and TRBJ2-5, is as follows: DVKVTQSSRYLVKRTGEKVFLECVQDMDHENMFWYRQDPGLGLRLIYFSYDVKMKEKGDIPEGYSVSREKKERFSLILESASTNQTSMYLCASSLGTGTGETQYFGPGTRLLVL.